One sample yielded the 20 T cell receptor beta chains listed below, sequenced in a study of blood T cell repertoires in COVID-19. Clones were sequenced by immunoSEQ multiplex PCR, and TCRdb holds only the in-frame ones, with some missing. This sample has over 200,000 clones, with approximately 90% found just once. The sequenced material came from peripheral blood. The receptor source for this set is a man between 60 and 75 years old with COVID-19, enrolled during active disease.

The V call is TRBV7-9, the J call TRBJ2-5; D is unresolved. V lost 1 base to trimming and J lost 1 base, with 10 bases between them. The CDR3 covers 15 residues. Germline V lookup: CDR1 SEHNR, CDR2 FQNEAQ (reference sequence). CDR3 sequence: CASSLVRYGQETQYF. The CDR3 DNA follows: TGTGCCAGCAGCTTAGTCCGCTACGGCCAAGAGACCCAGTACTTC.

The chain links TRBV7-2 to TRBJ2-3, with 8 bases identical to TRBD2. Germline lookup yields CDR1 SGHTA and CDR2 FQGNSA. Trimming took 6 bases from V and 5 from J; bases not matched to a gene: 7. The CDR3 has 14 residues. The CDR3 sequence is CASRLGGAGDTQYF. CDR3 bases: TGTGCCAGCAGGCTCGGGGGGGCAGGAGATACGCAGTATTTT.

This clone appeared once. The CDR3 DNA is TGTGCCAGTAGTATGCGACGGACGGGAAGCTCTGGAAACACCATATATTTT. It is translated as CASSMRRTGSSGNTIYF. The chain has TRBV19 and TRBJ1-3; D remains ambiguous. The CDR3 runs to 17 residues. Germline lookup yields CDR1 LNHDA and CDR2 SQIVND (reference sequence). Trimming removed 3 bases at V and 0 bases at J, with 15 bases between.

The CDR3 coding sequence is TGTGCCAGCAGTCCCGGACAGGGCCGTGGCTACACCTTC. Translation: CASSPGQGRGYTF. V and J are TRBV28 and TRBJ1-2; 8 bases map to TRBD1. Germline-derived CDR1 and CDR2 are MDHEN and SYDVKM. V dropped 5 bases and J dropped 7; count of bases not matched to a gene: 6. This CDR3 comprises 13 residues.

This clone has only one observation. The chain joins TRBV30 to TRBJ1-2, with 9 bases identical to TRBD1. The CDR3 consists of 15 residues. Germline trimming cut 0 bases from V and 4 bases from J; bases unmatched to any gene: 6. CDR1 GTSNPN and CDR2 SVGIG come from the germline V gene (reference sequence). CDR3 in amino acids: CAWSVPGQGLYGYTF. The DNA for the CDR3 is TGTGCCTGGAGTGTCCCAGGACAGGGGCTCTATGGCTACACCTTC.

The rearrangement links TRBV28 to TRBJ2-2, with D possibly TRBD1 on 5 matching bases. The CDR3 is 15 residues long. CDR1 MDHEN and CDR2 SYDVKM come from the germline V gene. V lost 0 bases and J 6 bases, leaving 11 bases between the germline ends. As DNA, the CDR3 is TGTGCCAGCAGTTTATGGGGGCTAGTCCCCGGGGAGCTGTTTTTT. Its translation: CASSLWGLVPGELFF.

This chain joins TRBV6-4 and TRBJ2-7, with D perhaps TRBD2 (5 bases). The CDR3 sequence is 14 residues long. The V end was cut by 7 bases, the J end by 6 bases, with 19 bases between. Per the germline V gene, CDR1 is MRHNA and CDR2 is SNTAGT. The CDR3 region is CASKTGTGKSEQYF. CDR3 in DNA: TGTGCCAGCAAAACGGGAACCGGGAAGTCCGAGCAGTACTTC.

The chain carries TRBV7-9 and TRBJ2-3, with 9 bases fitting TRBD2. CDR1 is SEHNR, CDR2 FQNEAQ, per germline (reference sequence). This CDR3 is built from 14 residues. J lost 2 bases, V lost 7 bases, and 4 bases had no gene match. CDR3 nucleotides: TGTGCCAGCATAGCGGGGGTCCTCACAGATACGCAGTATTTT. As protein: CASIAGVLTDTQYF.

The genes are TRBV28 and TRBJ1-1, with D perhaps TRBD1 (5 bases). The CDR3 length is 11 residues. The germline CDR1 and CDR2 sequences are MDHEN and SYDVKM. With 6 bases removed from V and 6 bases from J, the gap between germline ends came to 8 bases. This chain's CDR3 is CASRGHPEAFF. As DNA, the CDR3 is TGTGCCAGCAGAGGACACCCTGAAGCTTTCTTT. Based on the CDR3 plus reference TRBV28 and TRBJ1-1, the full variable domain is DVKVTQSSRYLVKRTGEKVFLECVQDMDHENMFWYRQDPGLGLRLIYFSYDVKMKEKGDIPEGYSVSREKKERFSLILESASTNQTSMYLCASRGHPEAFFGQGTRLTVV.

The chain recombines TRBV10-2 with TRBJ2-3; possible D gene TRBD2, 7 bases. With 6 bases removed from V and 0 bases from J, the gap between germline ends came to 10 bases. Germline V lookup: CDR1 WSHSY, CDR2 SAAADI. This CDR3 comprises 14 residues. CDR3 in DNA: TGCGCCAGCAGACGGGGGGCTAGCACAGATACGCAGTATTTT. It translates to CASRRGASTDTQYF.

The chain carries TRBV19 and TRBJ2-1; 7 nucleotides match TRBD2. Trimming cost V 5 bases and J 1 base; bases outside gene matches: 5. The CDR3 is made up of 15 amino acids. Germline values: CDR1 LNHDA, CDR2 SQIVND (reference sequence). CDR3 sequence (DNA): TGTGCCAGTAGTGAAAGCGGGGTTTCCTACAATGAGCAGTTCTTC. Amino acids: CASSESGVSYNEQFF.

The genes are TRBV7-2 and TRBJ2-1; 9 positions match TRBD2. V was clipped by 1 base and J by 15 bases; unmatched bases: 7. The CDR3 is made up of 13 amino acids. Germline values: CDR1 SGHTA, CDR2 FQGNSA. The CDR3 sequence is CASSLGVAGEAFF. In DNA form, the CDR3 reads TGTGCCAGCAGCTTAGGAGTAGCGGGGGAAGCGTTCTTC.

The rearrangement joins TRBV19 to TRBJ2-2; TRBD1 might be the D (6 bases). V was cut by 2 bases and J by 2 bases, with 15 bases left in between. CDR1 is LNHDA, CDR2 SQIVND, per germline (reference sequence). This CDR3 has 17 amino acids. The CDR3 is CASSIFPRDTNTGELFF. The CDR3 DNA reads as TGTGCCAGTAGTATATTCCCTCGGGACACCAACACCGGGGAGCTGTTTTTT.

The chain links TRBV28 to TRBJ2-7; D is undetermined. CDR3 length: 12 residues. The ends were cut back, 6 bases at V and 6 bases at J, with 12 bases in the middle. From germline, CDR1 is MDHEN and CDR2 SYDVKM. DNA for the CDR3: TGTGCCAGCAGCCCGAGAGGTGTCGAGCAGTACTTC. Amino acids: CASSPRGVEQYF.

This chain connects TRBV7-2 to TRBJ2-1; possible D gene TRBD2, 5 bases. V lost 0 bases to trimming and J lost 4 bases, with 16 bases between them. Germline values: CDR1 SGHTA, CDR2 FQGNSA. CDR3 length equals 17 residues. The CDR3 here is CASSLALLASHYNEQFF. The CDR3 nucleotides read TGTGCCAGCAGCTTAGCGCTCCTAGCCTCCCATTACAATGAGCAGTTCTTC.

The chain is built from TRBV29-1 and TRBJ2-1, with 8 bases lining up with TRBD2. V lost 1 base to trimming and J lost 8 bases; unmatched junction nucleotides: 16. CDR1 and CDR2 (germline): SQVTM, ANQGSEA. This CDR3 is 17 amino acids long. CDR3 nucleotide sequence: TGCAGCGTTGAAGGGGGCCGGTCGGGAGGGCCTTTCGATGAGCAGTTCTTC. Its translation: CSVEGGRSGGPFDEQFF.

J is TRBJ1-2 and V is TRBV5-1; 7 positions match TRBD1. V was clipped by 3 bases and J by 6 bases; unmatched bases: 11. The germline gives CDR1 SGHRS, CDR2 YFSETQ. The CDR3 covers 15 residues. CDR3: CASSSGQAQSNGYTF. The DNA of the CDR3 is TGCGCCAGCAGCTCCGGACAGGCTCAATCCAATGGCTACACCTTC.

CDR3: CASTEQGIGYEQYF. In DNA form, the CDR3 reads TGTGCCAGCACCGAGCAGGGTATAGGCTACGAGCAGTACTTC. The chain links TRBV2 to TRBJ2-7; TRBD1 is a possible D gene (5 bases). CDR1 is SNHLY and CDR2 is FYNNEI in the germline V gene. The germline V and J ends were trimmed by 7 bases and 3 bases, with 16 bases remaining between them. The CDR3 covers 14 residues.

This clone was detected once. This chain connects TRBV21-1 to TRBJ1-2; no check of the table's D call, TRBD1, against the DNA was made. TRBV21-1 is tagged as a pseudogene. The CDR3 loop spans 17 amino acids. The CDR3 DNA reads TGTGCCAGCATGGCCGGGACAGGGTTTTTGGGACGTTATGGCTACACCTTC. Its protein is CASMAGTGFLGRYGYTF.

The chain is built from TRBV10-1 and TRBJ1-3; maybe TRBD1 (5 bases). Germline-derived CDR1 and CDR2 are WNHNN and SYGVQD (reference sequence). The CDR3 is made up of 14 amino acids. Trimming left V 5 bases short and J 0 bases short, with 8 bases between. CDR3 coding DNA: TGCGCCAGCAGTACCGACAGCTCTGGAAACACCATATATTTT. This sequence encodes CASSTDSSGNTIYF.